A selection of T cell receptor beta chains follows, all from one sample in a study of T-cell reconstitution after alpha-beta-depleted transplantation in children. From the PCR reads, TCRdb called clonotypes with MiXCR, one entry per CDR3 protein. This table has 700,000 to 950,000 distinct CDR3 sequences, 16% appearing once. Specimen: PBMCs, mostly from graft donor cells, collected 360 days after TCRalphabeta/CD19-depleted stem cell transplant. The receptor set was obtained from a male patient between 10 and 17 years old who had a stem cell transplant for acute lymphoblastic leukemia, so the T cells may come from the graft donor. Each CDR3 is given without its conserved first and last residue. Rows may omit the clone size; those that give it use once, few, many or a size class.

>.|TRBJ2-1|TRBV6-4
ASCGGPRTSGSYNEQF
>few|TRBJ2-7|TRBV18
ASSPNTIYEQY
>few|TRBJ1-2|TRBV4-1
ASSLWDRGDYGYT
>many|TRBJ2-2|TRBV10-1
ASQGVPGELF
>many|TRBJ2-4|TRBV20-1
SARRSTVKNIQY
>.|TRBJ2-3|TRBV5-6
ASSFLLSGRTSTDTQY
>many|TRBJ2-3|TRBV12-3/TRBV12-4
ASRGSGATSTDTQY
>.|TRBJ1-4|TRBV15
ATSRVGHRTNEKLF
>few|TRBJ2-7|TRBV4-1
ASSLSGEGLYEQY
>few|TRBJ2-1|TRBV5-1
ASSLGPGQGNEQF
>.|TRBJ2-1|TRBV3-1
ASSQDRLAGVTYNEQF
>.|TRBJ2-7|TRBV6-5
ASSYGERSSYEQY
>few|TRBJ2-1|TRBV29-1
SVATLAGNNEQF
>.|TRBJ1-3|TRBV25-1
ASSEYVPGNTIY
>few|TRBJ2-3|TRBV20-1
SARDSGKEADTQY
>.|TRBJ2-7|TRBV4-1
ASTPGDEQY
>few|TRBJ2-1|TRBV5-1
ASRRTPGAVYNEQF
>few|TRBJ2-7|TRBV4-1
ASSHPGPGNYEQY
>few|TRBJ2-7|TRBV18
ASSPQDNYGEQY
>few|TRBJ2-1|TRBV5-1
ASRRTSGSYNEQF
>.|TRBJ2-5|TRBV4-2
ASSQDYRTSGTPYPY
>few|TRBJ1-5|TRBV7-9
ASSLARGTGGNQPQH
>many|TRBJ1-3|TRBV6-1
ASTSFPSGNTIY
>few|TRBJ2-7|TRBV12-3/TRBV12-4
ASSLRLVPEDEQY
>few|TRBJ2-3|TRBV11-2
ASSLRGLAGSTDTQY
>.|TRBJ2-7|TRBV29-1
SVRGGPGQGSREQY
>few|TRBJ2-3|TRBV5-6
ASSSYRAIHWGDTQY
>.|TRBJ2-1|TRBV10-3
AISERGDRQF
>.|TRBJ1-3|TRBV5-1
ASSSQSSGNTIY
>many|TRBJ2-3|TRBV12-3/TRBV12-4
ASSLDRTDTQY
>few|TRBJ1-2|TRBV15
ATSRGAGGVYGYT
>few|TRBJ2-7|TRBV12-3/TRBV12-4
ASSLGFGPPYEQY
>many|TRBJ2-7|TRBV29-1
SVEGGTSGSVYEQY
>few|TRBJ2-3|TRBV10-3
AIRPGPSPDTQY
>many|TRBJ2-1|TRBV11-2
ASSSRLADSYNEQF
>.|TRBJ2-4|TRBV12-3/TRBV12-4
ASTEGVPTKNIQY
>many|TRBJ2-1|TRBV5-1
ASSLEWGHNEQF
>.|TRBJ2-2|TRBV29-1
SVEMAYTGELF
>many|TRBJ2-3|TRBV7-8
ASRHTGTSVTLASTDTQY